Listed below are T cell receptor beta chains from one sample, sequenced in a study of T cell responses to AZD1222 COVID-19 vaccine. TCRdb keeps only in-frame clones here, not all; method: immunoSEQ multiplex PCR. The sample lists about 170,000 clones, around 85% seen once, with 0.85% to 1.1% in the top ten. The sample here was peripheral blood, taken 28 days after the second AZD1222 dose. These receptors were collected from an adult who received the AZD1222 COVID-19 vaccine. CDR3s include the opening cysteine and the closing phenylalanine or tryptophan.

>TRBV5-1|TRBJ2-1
CASSLTGPGSYNEQFF
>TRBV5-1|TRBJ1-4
CASNQNLSGTGWEKLFF
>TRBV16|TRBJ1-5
CASSQTGMRVPQHF
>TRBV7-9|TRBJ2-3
CASIPYDRIPSTDTQYF
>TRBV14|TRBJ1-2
CASSPFGSFGYTF
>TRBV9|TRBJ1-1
CASSVPRGSNTEAFF
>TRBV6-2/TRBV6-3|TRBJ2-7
CASSYLSGYSYEQYF
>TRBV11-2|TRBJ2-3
CASSPPADTQYF
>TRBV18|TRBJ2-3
CASSPILDVLSTDTQYF
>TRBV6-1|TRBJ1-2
CASSENSNYGYTF
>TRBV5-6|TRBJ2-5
CASSSAGQETQYF